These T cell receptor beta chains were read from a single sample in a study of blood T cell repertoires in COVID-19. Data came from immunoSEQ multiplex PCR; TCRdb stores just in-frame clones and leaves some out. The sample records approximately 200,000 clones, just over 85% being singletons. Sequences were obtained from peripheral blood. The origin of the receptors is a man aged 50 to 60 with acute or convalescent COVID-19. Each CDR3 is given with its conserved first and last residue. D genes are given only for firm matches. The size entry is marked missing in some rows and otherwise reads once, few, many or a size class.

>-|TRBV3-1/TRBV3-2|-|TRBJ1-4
CASSLGSKGEKLFF
TGTGCCAGCAGCTTAGGGAGTAAGGGTGAAAAACTGTTTTTT
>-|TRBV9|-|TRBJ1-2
CASSVSDSSYGYTF
TGTGCCAGCAGCGTATCGGACAGCTCTTATGGCTACACCTTC
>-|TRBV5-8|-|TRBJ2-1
CASSRGASSSQFF
TGTGCCAGCAGCCGGGGGGCGTCAAGTTCACAGTTCTTC
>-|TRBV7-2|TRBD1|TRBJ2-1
CASSLIPQGGDEQFF
TGTGCCAGCAGCTTGATACCCCAAGGGGGCGATGAGCAGTTCTTC
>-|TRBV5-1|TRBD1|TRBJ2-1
CASSGGQDNEQFF
TGCGCCAGCAGCGGGGGACAGGACAATGAGCAGTTCTTC
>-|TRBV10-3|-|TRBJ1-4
CAISDGGGGRGKLFF
TGTGCCATCAGTGACGGCGGGGGTGGAAGAGGAAAACTGTTTTTT
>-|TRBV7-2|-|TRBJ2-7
CASSLSGDYEQYF
TGTGCCAGCAGCTTATCGGGGGATTACGAGCAGTACTTC
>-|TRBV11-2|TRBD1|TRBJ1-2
CASSTRTGVGYTF
TGTGCCAGCAGCACCCGGACAGGGGTTGGCTACACCTTC
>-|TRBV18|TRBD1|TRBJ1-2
CASSIQGAEGYTF
TGTGCCAGCTCAATACAGGGGGCCGAGGGCTACACCTTC
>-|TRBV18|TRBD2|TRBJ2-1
CASSPGEGYNEQFF
TGTGCCAGCTCACCGGGGGAGGGGTACAATGAGCAGTTCTTC
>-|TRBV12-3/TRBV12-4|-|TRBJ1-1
CASSLQGVTEAFF
TGTGCCAGCAGCCTACAGGGAGTGACTGAAGCTTTCTTT
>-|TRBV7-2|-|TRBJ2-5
CASSPRTLQETQYF
TGTGCCAGCAGCCCCCGGACACTTCAAGAGACCCAGTACTTC
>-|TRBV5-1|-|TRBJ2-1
CASSLDSTYNEQFF
TGCGCCAGCAGCTTGGACAGCACCTACAATGAGCAGTTCTTC
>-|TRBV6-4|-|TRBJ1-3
CAGLQLCGNTIYF
TGTGCCGGATTACAACTATGCGGAAACACCATATATTTT
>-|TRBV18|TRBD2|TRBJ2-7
CASSPGLGYEQYF
TGTGCCAGCTCACCGGGACTAGGATACGAGCAGTACTTC
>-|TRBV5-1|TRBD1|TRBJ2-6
CASSQQGARGANVLTF
TGCGCCAGCAGTCAACAGGGGGCGCGAGGGGCCAACGTCCTGACTTTC
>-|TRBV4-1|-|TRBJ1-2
CATLGGAVGYTF
TGCGCCACCCTAGGTGGGGCGGTAGGCTACACCTTC
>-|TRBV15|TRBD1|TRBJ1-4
CATSGQGARNEKLFF
TGTGCCACCAGCGGACAGGGGGCCCGGAATGAAAAACTGTTTTTT
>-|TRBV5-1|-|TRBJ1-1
CASSLAGSNTEAFF
TGCGCCAGCAGCTTAGCCGGGTCGAACACTGAAGCTTTCTTT
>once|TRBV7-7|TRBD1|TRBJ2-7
CASSAGQGVSYEQYF
TGTGCCAGCAGCGCGGGACAGGGGGTTTCCTACGAGCAGTACTTC
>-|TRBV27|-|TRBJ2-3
CASSLLGLRSTDTQYF
TGTGCCAGCAGTTTATTGGGACTTCGTAGCACAGATACGCAGTATTTT
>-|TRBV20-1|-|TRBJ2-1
CSASSYEQFF
TGCAGTGCTAGCTCCTATGAGCAGTTCTTC
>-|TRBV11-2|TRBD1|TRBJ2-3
CASRRPGTGVKEYF
TGTGCCAGCAGGCGTCCCGGGACAGGGGTTAAGGAGTATTTT
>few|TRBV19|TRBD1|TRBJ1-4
CASSGQASGEKLFF
TGTGCCAGTAGTGGACAGGCGTCGGGTGAAAAACTGTTTTTT
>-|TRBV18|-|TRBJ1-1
CASSPRQNTEAFF
TGTGCCAGCTCACCAAGACAGAACACTGAAGCTTTCTTT
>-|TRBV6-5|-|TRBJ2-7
CASSSRTDYEQYF
TGTGCCAGCAGTTCAAGGACAGACTACGAGCAGTACTTC
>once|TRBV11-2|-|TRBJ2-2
CASSSRHTGELFF
TGTGCCAGCAGCTCTAGACACACCGGGGAGCTGTTTTTT
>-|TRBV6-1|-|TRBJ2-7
CASSEARVVEQYF
TGTGCCAGCAGTGAAGCCAGGGTCGTCGAGCAGTACTTC
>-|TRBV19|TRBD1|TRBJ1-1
CASSPGGNTEAFF
TGTGCCAGTAGTCCAGGGGGGAACACTGAAGCTTTCTTT
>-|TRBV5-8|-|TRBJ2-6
CASSFGADPGANVLTF
TGTGCCAGCAGCTTTGGGGCCGACCCTGGGGCCAACGTCCTGACTTTC
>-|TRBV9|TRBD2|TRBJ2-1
CASSVGLAGWNEQFF
TGTGCCAGCAGCGTGGGACTAGCGGGGTGGAATGAGCAGTTCTTC
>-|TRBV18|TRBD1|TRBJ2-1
CASSPPAGTALDNEQFF
TGTGCCAGCTCACCCCCGGCTGGGACAGCACTTGACAATGAGCAGTTCTTC
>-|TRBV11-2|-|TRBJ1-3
CASSPPVNTIYF
TGTGCCAGCAGCCCCCCCGTAAACACCATATATTTT
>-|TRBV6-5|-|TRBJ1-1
CASSYSTATLNTEAFF
TGTGCCAGCAGTTACTCGACAGCAACATTGAACACTGAAGCTTTCTTT
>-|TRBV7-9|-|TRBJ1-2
CASSNRDTANYGYTF
TGTGCCAGCAGCAACCGGGACACTGCTAACTATGGCTACACCTTC
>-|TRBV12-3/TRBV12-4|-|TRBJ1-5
CASSLTESQPQHF
TGTGCCAGCAGTTTGACAGAGAGTCAGCCCCAGCATTTT
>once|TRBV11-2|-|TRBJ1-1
CASSFLGDTEAFF
TGTGCCAGCAGCTTCCTAGGAGACACTGAAGCTTTCTTT
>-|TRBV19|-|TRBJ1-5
CASRAGNQPQHF
TGTGCCAGTAGGGCAGGTAATCAGCCCCAGCATTTT
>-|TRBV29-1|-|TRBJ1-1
CSVEGALTEAFF
TGCAGCGTTGAGGGGGCCCTTACTGAAGCTTTCTTT
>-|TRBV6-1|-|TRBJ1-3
CASSDWGTLGNTIYF
TGTGCCAGCAGTGATTGGGGGACTCTCGGAAACACCATATATTTT
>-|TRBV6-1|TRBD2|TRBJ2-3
CASSEDGTSGDFLLTDTQYF
TGTGCCAGCAGTGAAGACGGGACTAGCGGGGACTTCCTTCTCACAGATACGCAGTATTTT
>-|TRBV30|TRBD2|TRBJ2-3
CAWSLSGGTDTQYF
TGTGCCTGGAGTCTGAGCGGGGGCACAGATACGCAGTATTTT
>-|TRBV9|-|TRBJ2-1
CASSVDGGNEQFF
TGTGCCAGCAGCGTAGACGGGGGCAATGAGCAGTTCTTC